These 6 T cell receptor beta chains came from one sample sequenced in a study of OX40 agonist ivuxolimab in advanced cancers. Assay used: immunoSEQ multiplex PCR; TCRdb lists only in-frame clones, some missing. Counted here are tens of thousands of clones, about 88% occurring once; the ten biggest clones make up over 1.5%. The sequencing used CD4+ or CD8+ T cells sorted from blood, collected in a trial of the OX40 agonist ivuxolimab. These receptors originate from an adult with an advanced solid tumor such as melanoma, head and neck, liver or kidney cancer.

V and J are TRBV6-5 and TRBJ2-2; tentative D call: TRBD2 (7 bases). Germline CDR1 is MNHEY and CDR2 is SVGAGI. The CDR3 covers 15 residues. Trimming took off 6 bases at V and 6 bases at J, with 17 bases between the two ends. Here the CDR3 DNA reads TGTGCCAGCAGGGGGGGGCTTACGGCTTCCGGGGAGCTGTTTTTT. Translated: CASRGGLTASGELFF.

This chain connects TRBV6-1 to TRBJ2-3; 8 positions match TRBD2. Unmatched junction bases numbered 1, after V lost 6 bases and J lost 5 bases. CDR1 MNHNS and CDR2 SASEGT come from the germline V gene. CDR3 size: 12 residues. The CDR3 loop reads CASSLAGDTQYF. CDR3 bases: TGTGCCAGCAGCCTAGCGGGAGATACGCAGTATTTT.

To note about this clone: This CDR3 is also generated by other DNA sequences in the sample. This chain uses TRBV5-4 with TRBJ2-7; 14 positions agree with TRBD2. The V and J ends lost 4 bases and 6 bases, in that order; junction bases with no gene match: 9. Germline loops: CDR1 SGHNT, CDR2 YYREEE (reference sequence). The CDR3 contains 16 residues. The CDR3 region is CASSPGTSGSAGEQYF. CDR3 coding DNA: TGTGCCAGCAGCCCAGGGACTAGCGGGAGTGCGGGCGAGCAGTACTTC.

The V and J genes are TRBV27 and TRBJ2-2, with a weak D call TRBD1 (6 bases). Trimming removed 7 bases at V and 5 bases at J, with 14 bases between. The CDR3 contains 14 residues. Germline loops: CDR1 MNHEY, CDR2 SMNVEV (reference sequence). CDR3 amino acids: CASKMDSPTGELFF. In DNA, the CDR3 is TGTGCCAGCAAAATGGACAGCCCGACCGGGGAGCTGTTTTTT.

This chain uses TRBV19 with TRBJ1-5; D is perhaps TRBD1 (5 bases). Germline V gives CDR1 LNHDA, CDR2 SQIVND (reference sequence). Trimming removed 5 bases at V and 11 bases at J, with 22 bases between. This CDR3 is 15 amino acids long. CDR3 DNA sequence: TGTGCCAGTAGTCCCTCTCCCGGGACCGGCGGGGCCCAGCATTTT. It is translated as CASSPSPGTGGAQHF.

This rearrangement joins TRBV10-2 to TRBJ2-7; D is undetermined. V dropped 3 bases and J dropped 3 bases, with 3 bases sitting between them. The CDR3 runs to 11 residues. CDR1 and CDR2 from the germline V gene are WSHSY and SAAADI. The CDR3 reads CASSDHYEQYF. The CDR3 bases are TGCGCCAGCAGTGACCACTACGAGCAGTACTTC.